This T cell receptor (beta chain) was documented in a study of Tregs in tolerant kidney transplant recipients. Unstimulated regulatory T cells (CD4+CD25+CD127-), CD4+CD25- non-regulatory cells, CD4 and CD8 cells were FACS-sorted from thawed PBMCs. Some clones are missing from TCRdb's copy, which holds only in-frame ones; the method was immunoSEQ multiplex PCR. The sample includes about 56,000 clones, over 70% of them seen just once. Worth noting for this clone: Its antigen is still unknown.

Study-wide results and limits: Biological reproducibility was not directly addressed, but technical replication error appeared minimal. Activated donor B cell expansion appeared to reveal the most relevant donor-specific TCRbeta repertoire.

Trimming removed 7 bases from V and 0 bases from J, with 11 bases in between. The length of the CDR3 is 14 residues. Per germline, CDR1 SGHTA and CDR2 FQGNSA. Sequencing was performed on CD4+ T cells from blood. The rearrangement links TRBV7-2 to TRBJ2-3; D is ambiguous. This clonotype was obtained from a human donor in good health. The CDR3 sequence: CASTVGRSTDTQYF. For the CDR3, the DNA is TGTGCCAGCACTGTTGGAAGGAGCACAGATACGCAGTATTTT.